The 5 T cell receptor beta chains below were found in one sample sequenced in a study of early T cells in non-severe SARS-CoV-2 infection. TCRdb passed the 5' RACE reads through MiXCR, listing each CDR3 protein once. Here the sample spans 74,000 or so distinct CDR3 sequences, around 10% being singletons. The sample consisted of whole blood. The receptors stem from an adult who was a healthcare worker with PCR-confirmed SARS-CoV-2 infection or an uninfected control (not recorded which).

This clonotype was observed many times. The CDR3 DNA follows: TGTGCCAGCAGCCTCAGAAGGGGCACTGAAGCTTTCTTT. It codes for CASSLRRGTEAFF. The V and J genes are TRBV14 and TRBJ1-1; tentatively, D is TRBD1 (5 bases). The CDR3 loop spans 13 amino acids. V shed 4 bases and J shed 4 bases, with 10 bases lying between them. The germline V gene has CDR1 SGHDN and CDR2 FVKESK.

This clonotype was seen a few times. The V call is TRBV19, the J call TRBJ1-6; tentatively, D is TRBD1 (5 bases). The CDR3 has 13 amino acids. Germline V gene data show CDR1 as LNHDA and CDR2 as SQIVND (reference sequence). Trimming left V 4 bases short and J 9 bases short, with 10 bases between. The CDR3 region has the DNA TGTGCCAGTAGTACACGACAGCTTTCACCCCTCCACTTT. Encoded protein: CASSTRQLSPLHF.

This clonotype has a count of ten or more. The CDR3 DNA reads TGTGCCAGTAGCCCTAGCGGGAAGATAAGCACCGGGGAGCTGTTTTTT. Its translation: CASSPSGKISTGELFF. The chain couples TRBV19 to TRBJ2-2, with TRBD2 matching over 9 bases. Per the germline V gene, CDR1 is LNHDA and CDR2 is SQIVND (reference sequence). V lost 6 bases, J lost 4 bases, and 9 bases stayed unmatched. There are 16 residues in the CDR3.

This clonotype occurred many times. The CDR3 spells CASAQGKGEQYF. The CDR3 bases are TGTGCCAGCGCGCAGGGAAAGGGCGAGCAGTACTTC. This chain uses TRBV6-6 with TRBJ2-7, with a tentative D call TRBD1 (5 bases). Trimming shortened V by 8 bases and J by 6 bases, and 14 bases separated the two germline ends. Germline CDR1 MNHNY, CDR2 SVGAGI (reference sequence). The CDR3 covers 12 residues.

The gene calls are TRBV6-6 and TRBJ2-7; 9 nucleotides align to TRBD1. Germline trimming cut 2 bases from V and 3 bases from J; bases unmatched to any gene: 8. Germline CDR1 and CDR2: MNHNY and SVGAGI (reference sequence). The length of the CDR3 is 16 residues. CDR3 DNA: TGTGCCAGCAGTTACGGAAGTCCGGGACAGGGCTACGAGCAGTACTTC. This sequence encodes CASSYGSPGQGYEQYF.